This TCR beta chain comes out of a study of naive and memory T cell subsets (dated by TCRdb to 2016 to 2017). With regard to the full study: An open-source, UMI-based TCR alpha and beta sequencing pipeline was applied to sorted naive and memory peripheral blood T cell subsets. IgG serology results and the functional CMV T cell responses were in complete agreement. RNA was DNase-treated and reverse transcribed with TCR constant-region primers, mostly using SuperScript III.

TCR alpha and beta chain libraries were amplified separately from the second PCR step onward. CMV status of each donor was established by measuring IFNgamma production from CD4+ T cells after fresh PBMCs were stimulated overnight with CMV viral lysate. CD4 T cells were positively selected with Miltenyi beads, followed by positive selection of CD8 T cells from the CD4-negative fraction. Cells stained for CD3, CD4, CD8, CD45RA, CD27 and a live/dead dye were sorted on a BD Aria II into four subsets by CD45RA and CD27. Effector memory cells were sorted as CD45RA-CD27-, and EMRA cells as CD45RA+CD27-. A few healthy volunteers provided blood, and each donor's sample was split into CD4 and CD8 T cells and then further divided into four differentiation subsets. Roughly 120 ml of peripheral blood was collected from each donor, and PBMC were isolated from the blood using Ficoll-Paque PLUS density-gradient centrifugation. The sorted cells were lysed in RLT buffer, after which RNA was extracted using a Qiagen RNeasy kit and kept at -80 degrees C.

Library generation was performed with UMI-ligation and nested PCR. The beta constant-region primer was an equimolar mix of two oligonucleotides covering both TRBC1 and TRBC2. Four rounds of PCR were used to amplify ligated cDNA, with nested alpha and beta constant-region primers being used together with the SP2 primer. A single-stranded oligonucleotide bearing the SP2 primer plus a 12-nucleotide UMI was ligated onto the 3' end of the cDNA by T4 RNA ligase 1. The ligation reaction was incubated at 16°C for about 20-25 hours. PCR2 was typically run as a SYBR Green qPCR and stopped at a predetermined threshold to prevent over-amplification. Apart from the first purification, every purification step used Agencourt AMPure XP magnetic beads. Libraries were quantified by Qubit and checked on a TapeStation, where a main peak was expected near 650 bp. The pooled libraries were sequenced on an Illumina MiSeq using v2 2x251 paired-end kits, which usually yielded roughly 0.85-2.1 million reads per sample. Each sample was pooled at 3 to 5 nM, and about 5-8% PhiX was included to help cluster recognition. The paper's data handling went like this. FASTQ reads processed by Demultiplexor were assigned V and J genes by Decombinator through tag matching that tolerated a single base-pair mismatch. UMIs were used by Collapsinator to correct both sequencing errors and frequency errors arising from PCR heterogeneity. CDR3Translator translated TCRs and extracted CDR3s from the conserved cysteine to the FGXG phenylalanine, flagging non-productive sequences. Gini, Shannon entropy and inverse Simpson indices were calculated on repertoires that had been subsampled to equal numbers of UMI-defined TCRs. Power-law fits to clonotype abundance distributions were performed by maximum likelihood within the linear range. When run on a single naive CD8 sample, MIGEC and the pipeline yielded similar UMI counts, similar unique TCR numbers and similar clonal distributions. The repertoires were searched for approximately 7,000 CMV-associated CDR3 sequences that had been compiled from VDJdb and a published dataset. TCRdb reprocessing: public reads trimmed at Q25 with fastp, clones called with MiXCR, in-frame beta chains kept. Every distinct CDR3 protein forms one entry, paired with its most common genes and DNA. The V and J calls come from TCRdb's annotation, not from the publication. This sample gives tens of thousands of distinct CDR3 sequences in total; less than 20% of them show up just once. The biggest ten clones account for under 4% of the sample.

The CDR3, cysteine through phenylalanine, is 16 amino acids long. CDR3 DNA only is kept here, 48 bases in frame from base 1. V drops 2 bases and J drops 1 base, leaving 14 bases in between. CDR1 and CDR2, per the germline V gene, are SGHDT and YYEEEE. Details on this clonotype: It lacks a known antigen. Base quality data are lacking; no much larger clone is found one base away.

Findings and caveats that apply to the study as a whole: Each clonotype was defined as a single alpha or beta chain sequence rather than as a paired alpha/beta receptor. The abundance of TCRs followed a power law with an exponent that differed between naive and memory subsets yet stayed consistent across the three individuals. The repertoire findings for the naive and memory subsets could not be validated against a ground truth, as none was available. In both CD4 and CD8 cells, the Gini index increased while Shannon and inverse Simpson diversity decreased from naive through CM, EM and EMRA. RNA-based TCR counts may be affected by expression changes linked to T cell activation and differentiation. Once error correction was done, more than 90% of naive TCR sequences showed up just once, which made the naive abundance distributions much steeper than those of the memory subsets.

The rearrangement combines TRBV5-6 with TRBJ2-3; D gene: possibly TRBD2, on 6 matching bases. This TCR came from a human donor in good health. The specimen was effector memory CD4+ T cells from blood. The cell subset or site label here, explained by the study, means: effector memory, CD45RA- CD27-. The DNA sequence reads TGTGCCAGCAGCTTTTTTCGCGGGGACCGCACAGATACGCAGTATTTT. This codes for CASSFFRGDRTDTQYF. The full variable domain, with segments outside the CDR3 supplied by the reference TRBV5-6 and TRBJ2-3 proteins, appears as DAGVTQSPTHLIKTRGQQVTLRCSPKSGHDTVSWYQQALGQGPQFIFQYYEEEERQRGNFPDRFSGHQFPNYSSELNVNALLLGDSALYLCASSFFRGDRTDTQYFGPGTRLTVL.